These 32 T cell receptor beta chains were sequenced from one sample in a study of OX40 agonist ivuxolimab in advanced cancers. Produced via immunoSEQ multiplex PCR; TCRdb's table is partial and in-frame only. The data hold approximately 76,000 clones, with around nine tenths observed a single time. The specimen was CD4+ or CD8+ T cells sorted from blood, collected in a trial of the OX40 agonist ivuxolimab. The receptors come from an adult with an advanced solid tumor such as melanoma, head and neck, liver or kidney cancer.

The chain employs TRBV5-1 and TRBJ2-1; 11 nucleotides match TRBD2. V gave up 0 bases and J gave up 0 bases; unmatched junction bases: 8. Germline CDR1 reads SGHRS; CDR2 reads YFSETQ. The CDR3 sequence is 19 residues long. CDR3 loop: CASSLELAGATSSYNEQFF. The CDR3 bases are TGCGCCAGCAGCTTGGAACTAGCGGGGGCGACGAGCTCCTACAATGAGCAGTTCTTC.

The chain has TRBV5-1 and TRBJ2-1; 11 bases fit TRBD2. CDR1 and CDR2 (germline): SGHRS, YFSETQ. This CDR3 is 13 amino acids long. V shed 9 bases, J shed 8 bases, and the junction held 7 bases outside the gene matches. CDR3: CANFLAGGHEQFF. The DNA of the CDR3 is TGCGCCAACTTTCTAGCGGGAGGTCATGAGCAGTTCTTC. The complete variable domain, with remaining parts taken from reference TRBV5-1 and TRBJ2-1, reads KAGVTQTPRYLIKTRGQQVTLSCSPISGHRSVSWYQQTPGQGLQFLFEYFSETQRNKGNFPGRFSGRQFSNSRSEMNVSTLELGDSALYLCANFLAGGHEQFFGPGTRLTVL.

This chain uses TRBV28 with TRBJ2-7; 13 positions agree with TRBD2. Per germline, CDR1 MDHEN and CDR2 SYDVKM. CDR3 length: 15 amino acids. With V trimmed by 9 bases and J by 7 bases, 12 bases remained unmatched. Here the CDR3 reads CASYPGTSGAREQYF. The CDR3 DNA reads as TGTGCCAGTTACCCCGGGACTAGCGGGGCTAGGGAGCAGTACTTC.

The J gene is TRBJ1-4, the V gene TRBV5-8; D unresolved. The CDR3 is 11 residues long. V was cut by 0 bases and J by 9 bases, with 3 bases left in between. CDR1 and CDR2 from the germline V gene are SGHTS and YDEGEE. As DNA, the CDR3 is TGTGCCAGCAGCTTGGCCCAAAAACTGTTTTTT. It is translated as CASSLAQKLFF.

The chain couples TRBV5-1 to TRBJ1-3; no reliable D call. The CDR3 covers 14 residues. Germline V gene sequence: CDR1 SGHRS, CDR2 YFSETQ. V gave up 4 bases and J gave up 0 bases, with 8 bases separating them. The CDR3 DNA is TGCGCCAGCAGCCCTCGTCCCTCTGGAAACACCATATATTTT. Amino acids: CASSPRPSGNTIYF.

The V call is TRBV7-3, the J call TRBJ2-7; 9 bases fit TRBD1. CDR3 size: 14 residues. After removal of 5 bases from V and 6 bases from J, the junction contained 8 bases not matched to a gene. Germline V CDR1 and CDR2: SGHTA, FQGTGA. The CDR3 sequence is CASSERTGAGEQYF. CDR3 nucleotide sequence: TGTGCCAGCAGCGAAAGGACAGGGGCAGGCGAGCAGTACTTC.

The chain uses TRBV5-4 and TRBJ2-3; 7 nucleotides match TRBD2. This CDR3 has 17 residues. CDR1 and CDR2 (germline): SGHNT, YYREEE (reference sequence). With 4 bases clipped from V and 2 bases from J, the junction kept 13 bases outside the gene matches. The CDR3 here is CASSPPVGGRATDTQYF. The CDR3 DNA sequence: TGTGCCAGCAGCCCCCCCGTTGGTGGGAGGGCCACAGATACGCAGTATTTT.

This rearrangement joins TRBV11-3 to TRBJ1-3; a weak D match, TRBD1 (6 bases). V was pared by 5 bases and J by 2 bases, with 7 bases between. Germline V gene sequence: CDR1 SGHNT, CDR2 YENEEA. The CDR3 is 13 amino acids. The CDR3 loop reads CASSHRAGNTIYF. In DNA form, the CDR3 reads TGTGCCAGCAGCCACAGGGCTGGAAACACCATATATTTT. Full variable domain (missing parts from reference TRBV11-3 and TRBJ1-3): EAGVVQSPRYKIIEKKQPVAFWCNPISGHNTLYWYLQNLGQGPELLIRYENEEAVDDSQLPKDRFSAERLKGVDSTLKIQPAELGDSAVYLCASSHRAGNTIYFGEGSWLTVV.

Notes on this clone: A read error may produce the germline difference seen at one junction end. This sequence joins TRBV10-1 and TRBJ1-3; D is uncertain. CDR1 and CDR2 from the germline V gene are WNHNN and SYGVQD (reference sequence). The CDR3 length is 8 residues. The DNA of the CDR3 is TGCGCCAGCAGTTGGACCCTATTT. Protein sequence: CASSWTLF.

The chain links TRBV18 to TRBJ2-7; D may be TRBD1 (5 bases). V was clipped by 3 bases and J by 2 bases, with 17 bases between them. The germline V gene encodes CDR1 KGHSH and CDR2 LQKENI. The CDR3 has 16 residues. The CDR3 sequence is CASSPLSSQGAYEQYF. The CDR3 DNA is TGTGCCAGCTCACCCCTTAGTTCCCAGGGCGCCTACGAGCAGTACTTC.

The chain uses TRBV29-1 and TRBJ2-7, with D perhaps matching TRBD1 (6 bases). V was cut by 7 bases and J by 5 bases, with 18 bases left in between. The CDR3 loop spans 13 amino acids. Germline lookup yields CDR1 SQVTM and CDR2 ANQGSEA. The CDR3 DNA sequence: TGCAGCGCTGATTTGACGGGGACACACGAGCAGTACTTC. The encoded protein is CSADLTGTHEQYF.

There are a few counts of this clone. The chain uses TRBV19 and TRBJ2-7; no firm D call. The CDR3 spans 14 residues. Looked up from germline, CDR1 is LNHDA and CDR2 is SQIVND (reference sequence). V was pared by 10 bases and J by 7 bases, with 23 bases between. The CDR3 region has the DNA TGTGCCACCGCATATAGGCGCTCTCCCTTGGAGCAGTACTTC. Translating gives CATAYRRSPLEQYF. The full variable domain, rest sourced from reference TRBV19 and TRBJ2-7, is DGGITQSPKYLFRKEGQNVTLSCEQNLNHDAMYWYRQDPGQGLRLIYYSQIVNDFQKGDIAEGYSVSREKKESFPLTVTSAQKNPTAFYLCATAYRRSPLEQYFGPGTRLTVT.

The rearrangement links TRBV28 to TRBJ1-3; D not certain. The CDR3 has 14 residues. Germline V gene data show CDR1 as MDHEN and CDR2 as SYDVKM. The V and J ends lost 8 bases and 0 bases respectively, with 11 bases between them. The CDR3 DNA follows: TGTGCCAGCGGTGAGGGATTCTCTGGAAACACCATATATTTT. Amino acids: CASGEGFSGNTIYF.

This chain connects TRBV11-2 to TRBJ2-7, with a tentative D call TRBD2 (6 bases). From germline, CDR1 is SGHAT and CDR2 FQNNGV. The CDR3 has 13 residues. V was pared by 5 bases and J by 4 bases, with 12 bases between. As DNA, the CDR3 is TGTGCCAGCAGCCAGGGACGGGAGTACGAGCAGTACTTC. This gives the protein CASSQGREYEQYF.

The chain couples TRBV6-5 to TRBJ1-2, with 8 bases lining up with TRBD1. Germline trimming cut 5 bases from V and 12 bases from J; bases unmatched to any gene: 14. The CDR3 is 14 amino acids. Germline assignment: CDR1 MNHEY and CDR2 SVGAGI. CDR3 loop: CASSARDRPQWHTF. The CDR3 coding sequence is TGTGCCAGCAGTGCTAGGGACAGGCCGCAGTGGCACACCTTC.

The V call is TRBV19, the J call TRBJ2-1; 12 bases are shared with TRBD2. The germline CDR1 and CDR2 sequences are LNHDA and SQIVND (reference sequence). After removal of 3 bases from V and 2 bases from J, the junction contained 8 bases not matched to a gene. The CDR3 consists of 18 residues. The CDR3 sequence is CASSIVTLAGGPYNEQFF. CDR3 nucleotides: TGTGCCAGTAGTATCGTCACTCTAGCGGGAGGGCCCTACAATGAGCAGTTCTTC.

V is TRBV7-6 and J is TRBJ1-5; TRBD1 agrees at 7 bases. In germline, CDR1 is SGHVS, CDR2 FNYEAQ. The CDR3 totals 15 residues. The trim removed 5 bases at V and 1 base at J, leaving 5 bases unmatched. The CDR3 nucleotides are TGTGCCAGCAGCCTTAACAGGGGAAGCAATCAGCCCCAGCATTTT. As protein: CASSLNRGSNQPQHF.

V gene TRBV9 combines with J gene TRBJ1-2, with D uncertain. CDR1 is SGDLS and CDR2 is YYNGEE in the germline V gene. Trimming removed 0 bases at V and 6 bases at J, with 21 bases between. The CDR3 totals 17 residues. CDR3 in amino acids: CASSVVGPQPIQDGYTF. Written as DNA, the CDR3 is TGTGCCAGCAGCGTAGTAGGGCCCCAACCCATTCAGGATGGCTACACCTTC.

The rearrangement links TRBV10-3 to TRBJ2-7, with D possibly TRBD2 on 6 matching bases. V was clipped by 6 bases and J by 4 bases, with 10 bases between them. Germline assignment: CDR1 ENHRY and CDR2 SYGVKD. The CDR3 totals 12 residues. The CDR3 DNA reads TGTGCCATCAGCTCGACTAGTTACGAGCAGTACTTC. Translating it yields CAISSTSYEQYF.

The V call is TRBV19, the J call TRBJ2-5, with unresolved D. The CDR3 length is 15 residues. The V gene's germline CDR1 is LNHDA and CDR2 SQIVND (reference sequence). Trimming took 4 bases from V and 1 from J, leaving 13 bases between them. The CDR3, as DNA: TGTGCCAGTAGTACCCCGGAACGGCGCCAAGAGACCCAGTACTTC. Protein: CASSTPERRQETQYF.

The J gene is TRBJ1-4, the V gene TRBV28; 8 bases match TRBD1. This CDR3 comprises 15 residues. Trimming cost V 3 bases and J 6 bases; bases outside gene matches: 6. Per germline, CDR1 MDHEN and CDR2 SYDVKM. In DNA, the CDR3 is TGTGCCAGCAGTTTCTCTGGACAGGGTGATGAAAAACTGTTTTTT. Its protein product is CASSFSGQGDEKLFF. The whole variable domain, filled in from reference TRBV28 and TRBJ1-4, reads DVKVTQSSRYLVKRTGEKVFLECVQDMDHENMFWYRQDPGLGLRLIYFSYDVKMKEKGDIPEGYSVSREKKERFSLILESASTNQTSMYLCASSFSGQGDEKLFFGSGTQLSVL.

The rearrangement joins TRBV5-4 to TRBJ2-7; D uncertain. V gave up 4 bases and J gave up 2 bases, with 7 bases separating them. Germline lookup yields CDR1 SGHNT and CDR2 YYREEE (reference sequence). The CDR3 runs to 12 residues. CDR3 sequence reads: CASSLRTYEQYF. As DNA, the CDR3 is TGTGCCAGCAGCCTCCGTACCTACGAGCAGTACTTC.

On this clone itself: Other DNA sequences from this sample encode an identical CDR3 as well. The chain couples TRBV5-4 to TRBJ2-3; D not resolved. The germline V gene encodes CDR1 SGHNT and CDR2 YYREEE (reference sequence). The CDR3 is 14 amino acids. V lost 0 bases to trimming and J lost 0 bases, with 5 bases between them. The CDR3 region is CASSLAGSTDTQYF. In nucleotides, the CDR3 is TGTGCCAGCAGCTTGGCCGGCAGCACAGATACGCAGTATTTT.

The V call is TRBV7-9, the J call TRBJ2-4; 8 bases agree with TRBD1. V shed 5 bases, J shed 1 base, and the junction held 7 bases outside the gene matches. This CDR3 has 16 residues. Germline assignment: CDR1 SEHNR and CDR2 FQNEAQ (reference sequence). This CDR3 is CASSADRGEAKNIQYF. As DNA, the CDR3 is TGTGCCAGCAGCGCTGACAGGGGAGAGGCCAAAAACATTCAGTACTTC.

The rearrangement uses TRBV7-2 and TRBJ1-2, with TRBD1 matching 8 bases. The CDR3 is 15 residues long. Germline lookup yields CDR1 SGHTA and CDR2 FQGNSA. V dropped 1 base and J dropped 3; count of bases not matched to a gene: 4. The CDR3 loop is CASSLDRDRYYGYTF. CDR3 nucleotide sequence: TGTGCCAGCAGCTTAGACCGGGACAGGTACTATGGCTACACCTTC. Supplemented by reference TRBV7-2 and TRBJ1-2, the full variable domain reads GAGVSQSPSNKVTEKGKDVELRCDPISGHTALYWYRQSLGQGLEFLIYFQGNSAPDKSGLPSDRFSAERTGGSVSTLTIQRTQQEDSAVYLCASSLDRDRYYGYTFGSGTRLTVV.

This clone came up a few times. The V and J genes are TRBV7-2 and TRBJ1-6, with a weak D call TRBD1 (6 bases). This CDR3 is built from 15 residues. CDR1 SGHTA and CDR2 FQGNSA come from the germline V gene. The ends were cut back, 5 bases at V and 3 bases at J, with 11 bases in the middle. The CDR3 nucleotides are TGTGCCAGCAGCCCGGGGGCAGACTATAATTCACCCCTCCACTTT. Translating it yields CASSPGADYNSPLHF.

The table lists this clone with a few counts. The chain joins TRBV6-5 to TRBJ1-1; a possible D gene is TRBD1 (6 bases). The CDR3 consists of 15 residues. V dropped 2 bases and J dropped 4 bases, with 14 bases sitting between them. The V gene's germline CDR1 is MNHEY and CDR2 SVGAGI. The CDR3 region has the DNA TGTGCCAGCAGTTACGACGGGGGCCAGGGCACTGAAGCTTTCTTT. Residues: CASSYDGGQGTEAFF.

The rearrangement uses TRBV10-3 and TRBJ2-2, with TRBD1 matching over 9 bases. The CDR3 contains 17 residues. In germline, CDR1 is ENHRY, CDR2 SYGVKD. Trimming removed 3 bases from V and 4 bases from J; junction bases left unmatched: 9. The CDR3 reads CAISESNRGHGTGELFF. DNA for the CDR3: TGTGCCATCAGTGAATCCAACAGGGGGCACGGCACCGGGGAGCTGTTTTTT.

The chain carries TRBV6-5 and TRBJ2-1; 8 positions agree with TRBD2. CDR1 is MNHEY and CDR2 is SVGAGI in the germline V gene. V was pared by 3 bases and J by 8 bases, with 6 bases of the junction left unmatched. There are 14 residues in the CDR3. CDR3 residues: CASSYSLTSDEQFF. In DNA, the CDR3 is TGTGCCAGCAGTTATTCCTTGACTAGCGATGAGCAGTTCTTC.

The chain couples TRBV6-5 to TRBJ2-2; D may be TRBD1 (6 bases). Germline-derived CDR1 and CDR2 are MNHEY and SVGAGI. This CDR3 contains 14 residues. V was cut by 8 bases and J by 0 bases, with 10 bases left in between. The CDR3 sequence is CASRRGTNTGELFF. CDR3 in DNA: TGTGCCAGCCGCAGGGGTACGAACACCGGGGAGCTGTTTTTT.

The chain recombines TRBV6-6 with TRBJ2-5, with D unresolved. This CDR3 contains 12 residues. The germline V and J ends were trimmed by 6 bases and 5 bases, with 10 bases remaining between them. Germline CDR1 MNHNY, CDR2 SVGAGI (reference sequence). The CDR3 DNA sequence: TGTGCCAGCAGCCCGGCCTCGGAGACCCAGTACTTC. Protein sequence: CASSPASETQYF.

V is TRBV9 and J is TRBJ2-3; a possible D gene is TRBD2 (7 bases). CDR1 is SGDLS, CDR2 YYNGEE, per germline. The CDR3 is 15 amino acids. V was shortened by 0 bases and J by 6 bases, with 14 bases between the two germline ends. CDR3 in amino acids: CASSVVGGPGDTQYF. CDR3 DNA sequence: TGTGCCAGCAGCGTAGTCGGGGGGCCAGGGGATACGCAGTATTTT. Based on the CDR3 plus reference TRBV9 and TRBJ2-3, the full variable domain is DSGVTQTPKHLITATGQRVTLRCSPRSGDLSVYWYQQSLDQGLQFLIQYYNGEERAKGNILERFSAQQFPDLHSELNLSSLELGDSALYFCASSVVGGPGDTQYFGPGTRLTVL.